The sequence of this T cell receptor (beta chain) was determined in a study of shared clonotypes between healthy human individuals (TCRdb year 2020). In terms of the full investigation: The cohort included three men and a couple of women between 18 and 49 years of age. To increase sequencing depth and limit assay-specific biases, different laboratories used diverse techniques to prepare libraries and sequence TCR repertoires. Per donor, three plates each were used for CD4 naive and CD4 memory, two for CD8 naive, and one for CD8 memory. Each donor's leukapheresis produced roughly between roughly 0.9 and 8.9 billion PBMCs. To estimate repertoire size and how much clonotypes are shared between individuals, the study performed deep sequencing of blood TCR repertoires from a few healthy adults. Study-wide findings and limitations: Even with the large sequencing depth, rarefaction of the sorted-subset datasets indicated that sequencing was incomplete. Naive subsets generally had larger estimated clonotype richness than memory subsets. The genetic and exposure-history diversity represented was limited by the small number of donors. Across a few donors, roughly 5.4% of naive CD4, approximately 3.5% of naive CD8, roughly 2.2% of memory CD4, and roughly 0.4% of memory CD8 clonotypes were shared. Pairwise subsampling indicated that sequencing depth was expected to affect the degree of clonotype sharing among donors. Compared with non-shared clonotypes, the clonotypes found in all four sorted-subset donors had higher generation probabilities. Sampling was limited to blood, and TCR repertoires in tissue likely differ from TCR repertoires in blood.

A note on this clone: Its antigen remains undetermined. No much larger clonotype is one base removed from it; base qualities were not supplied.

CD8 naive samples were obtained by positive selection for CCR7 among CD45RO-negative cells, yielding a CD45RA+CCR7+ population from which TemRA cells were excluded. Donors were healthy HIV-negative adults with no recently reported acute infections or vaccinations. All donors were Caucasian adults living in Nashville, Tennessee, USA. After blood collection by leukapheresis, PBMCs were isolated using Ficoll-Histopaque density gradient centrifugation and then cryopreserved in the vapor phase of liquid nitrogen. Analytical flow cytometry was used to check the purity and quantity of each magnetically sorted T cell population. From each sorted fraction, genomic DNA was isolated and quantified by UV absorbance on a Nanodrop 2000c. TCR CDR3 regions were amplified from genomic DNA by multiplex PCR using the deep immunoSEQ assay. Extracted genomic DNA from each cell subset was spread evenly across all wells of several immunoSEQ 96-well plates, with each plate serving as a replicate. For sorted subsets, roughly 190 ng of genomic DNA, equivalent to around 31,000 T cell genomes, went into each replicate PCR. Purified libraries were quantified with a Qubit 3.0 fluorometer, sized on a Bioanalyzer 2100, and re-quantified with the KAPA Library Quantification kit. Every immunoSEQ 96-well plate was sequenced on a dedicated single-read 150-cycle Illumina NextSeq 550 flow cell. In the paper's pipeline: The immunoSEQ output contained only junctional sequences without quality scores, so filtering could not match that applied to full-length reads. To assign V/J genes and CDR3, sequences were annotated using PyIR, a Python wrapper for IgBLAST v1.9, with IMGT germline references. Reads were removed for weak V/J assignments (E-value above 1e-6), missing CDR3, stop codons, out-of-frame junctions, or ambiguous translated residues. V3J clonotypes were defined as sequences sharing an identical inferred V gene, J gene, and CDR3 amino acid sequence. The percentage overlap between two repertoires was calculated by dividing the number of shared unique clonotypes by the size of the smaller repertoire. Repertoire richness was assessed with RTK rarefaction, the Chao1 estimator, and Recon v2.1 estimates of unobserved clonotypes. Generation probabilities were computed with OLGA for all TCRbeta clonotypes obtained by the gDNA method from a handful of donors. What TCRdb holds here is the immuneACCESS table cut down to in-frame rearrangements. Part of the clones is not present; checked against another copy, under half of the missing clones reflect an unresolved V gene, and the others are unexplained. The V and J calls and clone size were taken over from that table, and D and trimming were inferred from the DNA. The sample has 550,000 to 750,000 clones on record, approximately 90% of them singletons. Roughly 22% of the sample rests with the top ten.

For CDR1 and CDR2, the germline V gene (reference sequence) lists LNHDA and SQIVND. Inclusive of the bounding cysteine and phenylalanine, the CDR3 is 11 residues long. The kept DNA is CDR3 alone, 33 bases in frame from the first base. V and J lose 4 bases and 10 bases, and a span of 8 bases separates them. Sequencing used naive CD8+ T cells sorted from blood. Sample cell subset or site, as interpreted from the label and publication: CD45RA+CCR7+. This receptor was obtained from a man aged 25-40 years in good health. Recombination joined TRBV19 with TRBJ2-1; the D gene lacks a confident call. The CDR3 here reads CASSTDREQFF. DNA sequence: TGTGCCAGTAGTACCGACCGAGAGCAGTTCTTC. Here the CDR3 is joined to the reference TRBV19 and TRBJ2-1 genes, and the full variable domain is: DGGITQSPKYLFRKEGQNVTLSCEQNLNHDAMYWYRQDPGQGLRLIYYSQIVNDFQKGDIAEGYSVSREKKESFPLTVTSAQKNPTAFYLCASSTDREQFFGPGTRLTVL.